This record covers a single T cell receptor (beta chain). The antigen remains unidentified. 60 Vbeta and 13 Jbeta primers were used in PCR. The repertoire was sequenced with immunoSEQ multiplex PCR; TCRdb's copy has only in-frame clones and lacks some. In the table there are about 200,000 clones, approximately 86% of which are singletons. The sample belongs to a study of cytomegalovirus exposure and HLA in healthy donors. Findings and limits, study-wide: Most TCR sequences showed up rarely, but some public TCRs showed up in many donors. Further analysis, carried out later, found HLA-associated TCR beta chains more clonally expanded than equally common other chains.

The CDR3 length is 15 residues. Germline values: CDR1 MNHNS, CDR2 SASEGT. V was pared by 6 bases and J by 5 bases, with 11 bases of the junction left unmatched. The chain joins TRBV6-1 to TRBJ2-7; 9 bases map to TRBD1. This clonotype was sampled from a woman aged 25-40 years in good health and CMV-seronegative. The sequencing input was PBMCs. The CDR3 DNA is TGTGCCAGCAGCGGACCGGGACAGGGTTCGGACGAGCAGTACTTC. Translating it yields CASSGPGQGSDEQYF.